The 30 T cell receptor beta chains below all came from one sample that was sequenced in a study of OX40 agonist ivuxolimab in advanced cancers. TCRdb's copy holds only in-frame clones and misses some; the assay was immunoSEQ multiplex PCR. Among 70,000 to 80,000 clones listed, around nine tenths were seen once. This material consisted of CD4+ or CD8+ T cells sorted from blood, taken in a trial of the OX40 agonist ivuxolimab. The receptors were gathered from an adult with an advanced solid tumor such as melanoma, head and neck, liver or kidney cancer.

The CDR3 is CASSPLGPIGSPGELFF. Here the CDR3 DNA reads TGTGCCAGCAGCCCACTAGGGCCGATAGGGTCCCCCGGGGAGCTGTTTTTT. The chain employs TRBV21-1 and TRBJ2-2; the D call in the table, TRBD2, was not verified against the DNA. TRBV21-1 is assigned pseudogene status. There are 17 residues in the CDR3.

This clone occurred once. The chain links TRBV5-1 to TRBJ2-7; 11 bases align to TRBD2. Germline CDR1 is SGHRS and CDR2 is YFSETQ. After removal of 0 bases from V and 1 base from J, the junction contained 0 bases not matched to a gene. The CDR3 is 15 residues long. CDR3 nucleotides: TGCGCCAGCAGCTTGGGACTAGCGGGGTCCTACGAGCAGTACTTC. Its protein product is CASSLGLAGSYEQYF. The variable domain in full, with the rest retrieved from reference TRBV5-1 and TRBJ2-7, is KAGVTQTPRYLIKTRGQQVTLSCSPISGHRSVSWYQQTPGQGLQFLFEYFSETQRNKGNFPGRFSGRQFSNSRSEMNVSTLELGDSALYLCASSLGLAGSYEQYFGPGTRLTVT.

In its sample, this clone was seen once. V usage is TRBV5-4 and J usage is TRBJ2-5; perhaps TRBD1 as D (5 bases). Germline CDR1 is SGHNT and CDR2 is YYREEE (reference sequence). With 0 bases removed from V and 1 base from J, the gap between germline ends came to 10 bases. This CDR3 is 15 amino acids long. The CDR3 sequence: CASSLGAGLQETQYF. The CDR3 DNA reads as TGTGCCAGCAGCTTGGGAGCAGGGCTCCAAGAGACCCAGTACTTC.

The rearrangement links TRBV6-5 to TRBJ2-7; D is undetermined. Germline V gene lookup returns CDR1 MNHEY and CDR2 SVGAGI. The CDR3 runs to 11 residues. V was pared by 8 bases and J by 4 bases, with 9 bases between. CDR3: CASLDGYEQYF. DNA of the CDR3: TGTGCCAGCCTTGACGGGTACGAGCAGTACTTC.

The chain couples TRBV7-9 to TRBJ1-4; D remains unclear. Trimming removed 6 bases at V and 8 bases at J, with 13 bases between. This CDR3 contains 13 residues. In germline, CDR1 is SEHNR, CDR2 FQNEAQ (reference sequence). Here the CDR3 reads CASRPRAGEKLFF. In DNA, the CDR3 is TGTGCCAGCAGACCACGGGCCGGAGAAAAACTGTTTTTT.

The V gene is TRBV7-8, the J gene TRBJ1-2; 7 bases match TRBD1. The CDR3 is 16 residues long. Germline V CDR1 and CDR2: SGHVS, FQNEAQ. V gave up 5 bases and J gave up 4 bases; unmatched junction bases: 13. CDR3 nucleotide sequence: TGTGCCAGCAGCCAGGGGCGGGGAGGGGGCCGCTATGGCTACACCTTC. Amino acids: CASSQGRGGGRYGYTF. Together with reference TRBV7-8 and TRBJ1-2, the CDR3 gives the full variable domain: GAGVSQSPRYKVAKRGQDVALRCDPISGHVSLFWYQQALGQGPEFLTYFQNEAQLDKSGLPSDRFFAERPEGSVSTLKIQRTQQEDSAVYLCASSQGRGGGRYGYTFGSGTRLTVV.

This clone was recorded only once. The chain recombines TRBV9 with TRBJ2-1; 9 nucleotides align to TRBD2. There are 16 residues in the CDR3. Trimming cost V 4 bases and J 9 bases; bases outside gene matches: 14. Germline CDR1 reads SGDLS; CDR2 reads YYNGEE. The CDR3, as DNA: TGTGCCAGCAGCCTCTACGGTAGCGGGAGTACGGGTGAGCAGTTCTTC. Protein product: CASSLYGSGSTGEQFF.

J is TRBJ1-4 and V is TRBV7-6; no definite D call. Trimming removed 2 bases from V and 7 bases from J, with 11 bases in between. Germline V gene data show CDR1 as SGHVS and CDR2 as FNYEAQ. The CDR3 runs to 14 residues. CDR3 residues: CASSLSTRTEKLFF. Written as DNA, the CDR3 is TGTGCCAGCAGCTTATCAACCAGAACTGAAAAACTGTTTTTT.

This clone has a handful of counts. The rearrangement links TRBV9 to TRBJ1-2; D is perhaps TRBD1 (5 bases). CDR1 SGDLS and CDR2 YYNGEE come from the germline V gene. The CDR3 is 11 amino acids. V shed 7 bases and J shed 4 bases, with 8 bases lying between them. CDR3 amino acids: CASEGVYGYTF. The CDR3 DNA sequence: TGTGCCAGCGAAGGGGTCTATGGCTACACCTTC.

The DNA for the CDR3 is TGTGCCAGCAGTTACGGCAGGGGGGAAGGCTACACCTTC. It is translated as CASSYGRGEGYTF. This chain joins TRBV6-5 and TRBJ1-2; 7 positions agree with TRBD1. CDR3 length: 13 residues. V shed 2 bases and J 8 bases; nucleotides not matched to a gene: 5. Germline V gene data show CDR1 as MNHEY and CDR2 as SVGAGI.

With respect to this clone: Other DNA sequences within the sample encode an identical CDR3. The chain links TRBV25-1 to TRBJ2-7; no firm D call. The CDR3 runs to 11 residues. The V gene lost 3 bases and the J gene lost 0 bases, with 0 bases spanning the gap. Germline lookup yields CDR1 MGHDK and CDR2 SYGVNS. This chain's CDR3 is CASSDSYEQYF. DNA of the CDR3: TGTGCCAGCAGTGACTCCTACGAGCAGTACTTC.

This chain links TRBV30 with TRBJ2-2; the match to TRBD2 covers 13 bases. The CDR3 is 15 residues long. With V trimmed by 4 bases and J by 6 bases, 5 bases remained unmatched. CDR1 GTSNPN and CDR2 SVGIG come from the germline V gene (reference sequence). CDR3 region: CAWTRLAGGPGELFF. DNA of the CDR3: TGTGCCTGGACCAGACTAGCGGGGGGACCCGGGGAGCTGTTTTTT.

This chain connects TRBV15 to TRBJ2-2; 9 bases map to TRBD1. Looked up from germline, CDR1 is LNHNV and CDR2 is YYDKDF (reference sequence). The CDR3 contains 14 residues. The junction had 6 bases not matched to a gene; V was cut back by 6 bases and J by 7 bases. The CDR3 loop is CATSRDRENGELFF. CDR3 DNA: TGTGCCACCAGTCGGGACAGGGAGAACGGGGAGCTGTTTTTT.

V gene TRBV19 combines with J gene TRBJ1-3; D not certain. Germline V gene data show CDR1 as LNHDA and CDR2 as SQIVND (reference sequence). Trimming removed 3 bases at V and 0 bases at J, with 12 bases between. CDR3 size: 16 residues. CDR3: CASSIWLGSSGNTIYF. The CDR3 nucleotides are TGTGCCAGTAGTATCTGGCTGGGGAGCTCTGGAAACACCATATATTTT.

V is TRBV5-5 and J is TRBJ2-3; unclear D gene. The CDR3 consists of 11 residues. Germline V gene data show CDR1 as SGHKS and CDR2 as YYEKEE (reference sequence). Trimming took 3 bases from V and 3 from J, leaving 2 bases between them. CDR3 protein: CASSYTDTQYF. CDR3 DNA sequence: TGTGCCAGCAGCTATACAGATACGCAGTATTTT.

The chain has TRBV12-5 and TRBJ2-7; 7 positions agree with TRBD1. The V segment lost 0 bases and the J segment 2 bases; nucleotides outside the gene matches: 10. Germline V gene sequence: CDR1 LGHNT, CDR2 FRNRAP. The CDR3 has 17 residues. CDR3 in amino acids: CASGLVPGQVDPYEQYF. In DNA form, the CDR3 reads TGTGCTAGTGGTTTGGTACCTGGACAGGTCGATCCCTACGAGCAGTACTTC.

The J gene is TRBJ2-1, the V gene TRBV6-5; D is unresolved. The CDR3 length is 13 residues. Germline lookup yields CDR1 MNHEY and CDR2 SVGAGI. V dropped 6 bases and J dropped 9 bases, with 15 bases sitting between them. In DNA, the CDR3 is TGTGCCAGCAGCCCCCTCCCCCCGATTGAGCAGTTCTTC. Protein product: CASSPLPPIEQFF.

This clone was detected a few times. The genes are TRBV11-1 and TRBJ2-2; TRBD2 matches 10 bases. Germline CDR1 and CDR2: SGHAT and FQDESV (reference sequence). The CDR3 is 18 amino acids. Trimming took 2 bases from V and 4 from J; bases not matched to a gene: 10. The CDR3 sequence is CASSLTPVAGGTTGELFF. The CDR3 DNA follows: TGTGCCAGCAGCTTAACCCCGGTAGCGGGAGGTACCACCGGGGAGCTGTTTTTT.

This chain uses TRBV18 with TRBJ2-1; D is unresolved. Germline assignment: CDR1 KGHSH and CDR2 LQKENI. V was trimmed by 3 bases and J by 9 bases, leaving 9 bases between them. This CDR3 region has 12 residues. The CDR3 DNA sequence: TGTGCCAGCTCACCCCTATCAACTGAGCAGTTCTTC. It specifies CASSPLSTEQFF. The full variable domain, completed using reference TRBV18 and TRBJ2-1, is NAGVMQNPRHLVRRRGQEARLRCSPMKGHSHVYWYRQLPEEGLKFMVYLQKENIIDESGMPKERFSAEFPKEGPSILRIQQVVRGDSAAYFCASSPLSTEQFFGPGTRLTVL.

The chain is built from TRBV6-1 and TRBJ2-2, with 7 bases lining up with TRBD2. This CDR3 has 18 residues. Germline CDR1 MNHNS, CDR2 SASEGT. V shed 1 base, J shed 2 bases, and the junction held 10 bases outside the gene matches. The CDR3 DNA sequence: TGTGCCAGCAGTGAAGGATGGCGGGGACTACCAAACACCGGGGAGCTGTTTTTT. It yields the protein CASSEGWRGLPNTGELFF.

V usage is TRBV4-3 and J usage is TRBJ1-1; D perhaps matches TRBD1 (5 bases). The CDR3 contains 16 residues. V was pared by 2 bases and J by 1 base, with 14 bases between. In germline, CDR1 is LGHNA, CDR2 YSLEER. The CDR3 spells CASSQLPDGGNTEAFF. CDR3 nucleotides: TGCGCCAGCAGCCAACTACCGGACGGGGGGAACACTGAAGCTTTCTTT.

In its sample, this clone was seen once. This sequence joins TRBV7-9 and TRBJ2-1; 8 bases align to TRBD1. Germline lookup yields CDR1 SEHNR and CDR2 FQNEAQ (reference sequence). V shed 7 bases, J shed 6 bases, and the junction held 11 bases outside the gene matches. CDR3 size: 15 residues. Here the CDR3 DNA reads TGTGCCAGCACCGGACAGGGCTCCCCCGGCAATGAGCAGTTCTTC. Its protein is CASTGQGSPGNEQFF.

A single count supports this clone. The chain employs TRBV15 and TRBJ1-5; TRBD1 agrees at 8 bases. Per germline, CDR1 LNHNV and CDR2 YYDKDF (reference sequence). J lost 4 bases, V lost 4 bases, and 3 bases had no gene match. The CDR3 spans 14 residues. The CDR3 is CATSTWDRNQPQHF. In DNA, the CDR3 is TGTGCCACCAGCACGTGGGACAGGAATCAGCCCCAGCATTTT.

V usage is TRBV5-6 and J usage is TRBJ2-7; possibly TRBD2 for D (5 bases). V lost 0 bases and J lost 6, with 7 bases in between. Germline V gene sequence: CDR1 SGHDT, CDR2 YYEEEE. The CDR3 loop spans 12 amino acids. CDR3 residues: CASSLDGVEQYF. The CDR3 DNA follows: TGTGCCAGCAGCTTGGACGGGGTCGAGCAGTACTTC.

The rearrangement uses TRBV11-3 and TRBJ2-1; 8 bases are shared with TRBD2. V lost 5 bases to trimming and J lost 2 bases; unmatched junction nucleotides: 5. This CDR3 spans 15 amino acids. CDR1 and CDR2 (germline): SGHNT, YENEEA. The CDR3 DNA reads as TGTGCCAGCAGCCAGGGAGCGGGGGCCTACAATGAGCAGTTCTTC. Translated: CASSQGAGAYNEQFF.

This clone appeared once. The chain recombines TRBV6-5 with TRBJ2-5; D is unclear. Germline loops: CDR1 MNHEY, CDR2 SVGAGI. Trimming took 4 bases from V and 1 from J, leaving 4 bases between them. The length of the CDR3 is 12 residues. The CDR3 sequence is CASSFVQETQYF. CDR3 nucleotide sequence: TGTGCCAGCAGTTTCGTCCAAGAGACCCAGTACTTC.

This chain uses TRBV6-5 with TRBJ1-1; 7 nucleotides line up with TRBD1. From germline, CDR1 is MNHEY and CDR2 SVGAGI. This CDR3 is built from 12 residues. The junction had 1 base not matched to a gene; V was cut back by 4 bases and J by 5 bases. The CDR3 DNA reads TGTGCCAGCAGTTCCAGGGGGACTGAAGCTTTCTTT. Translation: CASSSRGTEAFF.

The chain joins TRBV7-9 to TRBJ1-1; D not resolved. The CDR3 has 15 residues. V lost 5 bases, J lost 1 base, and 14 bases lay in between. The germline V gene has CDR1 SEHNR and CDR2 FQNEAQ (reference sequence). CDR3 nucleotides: TGTGCCAGCAGCCAAGCGTCACAGCAGAACACTGAAGCTTTCTTT. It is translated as CASSQASQQNTEAFF.

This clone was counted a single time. The CDR3 loop reads CAWSVFGGLMYEQYF. DNA of the CDR3: TGTGCCTGGAGTGTATTTGGGGGGCTGATGTACGAGCAGTACTTC. This chain connects TRBV30 to TRBJ2-7, with D perhaps TRBD1 or TRBD2 (6 bases each). This CDR3 is built from 15 residues. V lost 0 bases, J lost 4 bases, and 16 bases lay in between. Germline CDR1 GTSNPN, CDR2 SVGIG (reference sequence).

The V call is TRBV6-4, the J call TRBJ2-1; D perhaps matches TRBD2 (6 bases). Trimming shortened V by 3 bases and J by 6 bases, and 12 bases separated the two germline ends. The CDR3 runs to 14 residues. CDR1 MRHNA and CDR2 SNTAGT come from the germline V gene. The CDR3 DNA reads TGTGCCAGCAGTGATGGCAGGGAGGCCAATGAGCAGTTCTTC. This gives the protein CASSDGREANEQFF.